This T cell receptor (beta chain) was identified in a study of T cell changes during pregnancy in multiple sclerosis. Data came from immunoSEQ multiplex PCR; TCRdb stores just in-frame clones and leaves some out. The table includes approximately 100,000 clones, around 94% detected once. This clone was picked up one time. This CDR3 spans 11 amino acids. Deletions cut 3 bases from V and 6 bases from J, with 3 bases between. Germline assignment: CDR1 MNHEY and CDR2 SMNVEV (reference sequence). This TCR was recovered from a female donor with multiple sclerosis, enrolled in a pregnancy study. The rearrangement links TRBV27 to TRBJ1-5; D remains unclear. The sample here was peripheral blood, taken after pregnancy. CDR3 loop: CASSFLQPQHF. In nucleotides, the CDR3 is TGTGCCAGCAGTTTTCTTCAGCCCCAGCATTTT.